This is a list of T cell receptor beta chains from one sample in a study of glioma-infiltrating T cells after dendritic cell vaccination. Clones were read by immunoSEQ multiplex PCR, and TCRdb kept only the in-frame ones, dropping some. The sample carries around 100,000 clones, about four fifths recorded once. The sample consisted of blood, taken after dendritic cell vaccination. The receptor set was obtained from a human donor with glioblastoma. CDR3s include the opening cysteine and the closing phenylalanine or tryptophan. The order of the fields is V gene, D gene, clone size, J gene, CDR3 length, CDR3 protein. D genes are given only for firm matches. The size entry is marked missing in some rows and otherwise reads once, few, many or a size class.

V gene: TRBV2; D gene: .; clone size: .; J gene: TRBJ1-5; CDR3 length: 14; CDR3 protein: CASSDRGVHQPQHF
V gene: TRBV30; D gene: .; clone size: few; J gene: TRBJ1-1; CDR3 length: 15; CDR3 protein: CAWSFRGRGNTEAFF
V gene: TRBV5-1; D gene: .; clone size: .; J gene: TRBJ2-2; CDR3 length: 15; CDR3 protein: CASSPEGHNTGELFF
V gene: TRBV28; D gene: TRBD2; clone size: .; J gene: TRBJ2-7; CDR3 length: 16; CDR3 protein: CASSLTSGTLLHEQYF
V gene: TRBV29-1; D gene: .; clone size: .; J gene: TRBJ1-5; CDR3 length: 14; CDR3 protein: CSVASGTDDQPQHF
V gene: TRBV10-3; D gene: TRBD2; clone size: .; J gene: TRBJ2-3; CDR3 length: 16; CDR3 protein: CAIRRSTSGITDTQYF
V gene: TRBV2; D gene: .; clone size: .; J gene: TRBJ2-3; CDR3 length: 16; CDR3 protein: CASSEIPGLSTDTQYF
V gene: TRBV27; D gene: .; clone size: .; J gene: TRBJ1-1; CDR3 length: 14; CDR3 protein: CASSFSTENTEAFF
V gene: TRBV5-1; D gene: .; clone size: .; J gene: TRBJ2-5; CDR3 length: 14; CDR3 protein: CASSLLGGRETQYF
V gene: TRBV5-6; D gene: .; clone size: .; J gene: TRBJ2-5; CDR3 length: 13; CDR3 protein: CASQRGYQETQYF
V gene: TRBV10-3; D gene: TRBD1; clone size: .; J gene: TRBJ2-7; CDR3 length: 16; CDR3 protein: CAISEGGQGVYYEQYF
V gene: TRBV6-5; D gene: .; clone size: few; J gene: TRBJ1-1; CDR3 length: 13; CDR3 protein: CASRFGGNTEAFF
V gene: TRBV7-8; D gene: TRBD1; clone size: .; J gene: TRBJ2-7; CDR3 length: 14; CDR3 protein: CASSWSGGSYEQYF
V gene: TRBV15; D gene: TRBD1; clone size: .; J gene: TRBJ1-1; CDR3 length: 17; CDR3 protein: CATSREGTGGRRTEAFF
V gene: TRBV7-2; D gene: .; clone size: few; J gene: TRBJ2-7; CDR3 length: 15; CDR3 protein: CASSSRTSSSYEQYF
V gene: TRBV30; D gene: .; clone size: .; J gene: TRBJ2-3; CDR3 length: 14; CDR3 protein: CAWSPGTVTDTQYF
V gene: TRBV7-2; D gene: .; clone size: few; J gene: TRBJ2-1; CDR3 length: 14; CDR3 protein: CASSLEQTYNEQFF
V gene: TRBV6-5; D gene: .; clone size: once; J gene: TRBJ1-2; CDR3 length: 14; CDR3 protein: CASSYSHGSDGYTF
V gene: TRBV7-2; D gene: TRBD1; clone size: .; J gene: TRBJ1-3; CDR3 length: 17; CDR3 protein: CASSTRGQGSLGNTIYF
V gene: TRBV19; D gene: .; clone size: .; J gene: TRBJ2-7; CDR3 length: 13; CDR3 protein: CASSLTETYEQYF
V gene: TRBV5-6; D gene: .; clone size: .; J gene: TRBJ2-2; CDR3 length: 16; CDR3 protein: CASSTPRTDNTGELFF
V gene: TRBV2; D gene: TRBD1; clone size: .; J gene: TRBJ1-6; CDR3 length: 15; CDR3 protein: CASSRDRGTDSPLHF
V gene: TRBV5-4; D gene: .; clone size: .; J gene: TRBJ1-1; CDR3 length: 15; CDR3 protein: CASSSRSAGNTEAFF
V gene: TRBV7-3; D gene: TRBD2; clone size: .; J gene: TRBJ2-3; CDR3 length: 16; CDR3 protein: CASSLSFSGGTDTQYF
V gene: TRBV10-3; D gene: TRBD1; clone size: .; J gene: TRBJ1-3; CDR3 length: 16; CDR3 protein: CAIMVRDRVVGNTIYF
V gene: TRBV7-9; D gene: TRBD2; clone size: .; J gene: TRBJ2-2; CDR3 length: 17; CDR3 protein: CASSLVLRGGDTGELFF